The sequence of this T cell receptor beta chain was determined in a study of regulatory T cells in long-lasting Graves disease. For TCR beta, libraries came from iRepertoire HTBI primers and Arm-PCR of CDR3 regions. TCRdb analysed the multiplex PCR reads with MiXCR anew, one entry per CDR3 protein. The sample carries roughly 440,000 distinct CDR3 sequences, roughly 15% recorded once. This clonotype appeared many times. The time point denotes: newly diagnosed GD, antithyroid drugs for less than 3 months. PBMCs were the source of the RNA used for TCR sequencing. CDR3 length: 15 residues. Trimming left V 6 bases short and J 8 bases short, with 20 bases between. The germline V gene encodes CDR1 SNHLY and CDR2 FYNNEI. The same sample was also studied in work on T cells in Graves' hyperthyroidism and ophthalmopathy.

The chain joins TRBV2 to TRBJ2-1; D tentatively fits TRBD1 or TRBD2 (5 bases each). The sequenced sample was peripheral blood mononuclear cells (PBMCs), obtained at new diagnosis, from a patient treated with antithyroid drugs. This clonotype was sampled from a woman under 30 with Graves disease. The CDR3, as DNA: TGTGCCAGCAGGGGTTGGGACCAGATAAGAGATGAGCAGTTCTTC. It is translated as CASRGWDQIRDEQFF.